A single sample gave rise to the 32 T cell receptor beta chains below, sequenced in a study of T cells after yellow fever vaccination. MiXCR was run by TCRdb on the 5' RACE reads, yielding one entry per CDR3 protein. The sample has almost 600,000 distinct CDR3 sequences; 13% are singletons. Sample: PBMCs, taken on the day of the yellow fever booster vaccination. The receptors were sampled from a man aged 30-40 years who received the YFV17D yellow fever vaccine.

This sequence joins TRBV19 and TRBJ2-7; 7 positions match TRBD2. Germline CDR1 reads LNHDA; CDR2 reads SQIVND (reference sequence). Trimming at V came to 6 bases and at J to 6 bases, leaving 14 bases not matched to a gene. The CDR3 is made up of 15 amino acids. For the CDR3, the DNA is TGTGCCAGTAGCTCGGGCGGCAGGGAGGGGAGCGAGCAGTACTTC. It is translated as CASSSGGREGSEQYF.

The table lists this clonotype with a few counts. The V gene is TRBV7-6, the J gene TRBJ2-5; perhaps TRBD2 as D (5 bases). Germline loops: CDR1 SGHVS, CDR2 FNYEAQ. V was cut by 1 base and J by 5 bases, with 11 bases left in between. The CDR3 totals 14 residues. In nucleotides, the CDR3 is TGTGCCAGCAGCTTAGGTCCGGGATCTGAGACCCAGTACTTC. Its protein product is CASSLGPGSETQYF. Full variable domain (remainder filled in from reference TRBV7-6 and TRBJ2-5): GAGVSQSPRYKVTKRGQDVALRCDPISGHVSLYWYRQALGQGPEFLTYFNYEAQQDKSGLPNDRFSAERPEGSISTLTIQRTEQRDSAMYRCASSLGPGSETQYFGPGTRLLVL.

V and J are TRBV6-1 and TRBJ2-1; 9 bases match TRBD2. The V gene end was trimmed by 10 bases and the J gene end by 8 bases; junction bases not matched to a gene: 9. Looked up from germline, CDR1 is MNHNS and CDR2 is SASEGT. The CDR3 totals 13 residues. DNA of the CDR3: TGTGCCACCCAGCAGCGGGAGGACTATGAGCAGTTCTTC. Translating it yields CATQQREDYEQFF.

Comment on this clonotype: A read error may be the cause here, since a much bigger clone is one base away. This sequence joins TRBV20-1 and TRBJ2-3; 9 nucleotides match TRBD2. The V gene's germline CDR1 is DFQATT and CDR2 SNEGSKA (reference sequence). The CDR3 contains 16 residues. CDR3 coding DNA: TGCTGTGCTAGAGATCCAGCGGGAGGTTTCAAAGATACGCAGTATTTT. Its protein is CCARDPAGGFKDTQYF.

This clonotype has just a few counts. The rearrangement links TRBV5-1 to TRBJ2-1; 9 bases align to TRBD2. The V and J ends lost 1 base and 4 bases, in that order; junction bases with no gene match: 6. The germline V gene encodes CDR1 SGHRS and CDR2 YFSETQ. The CDR3 is made up of 16 amino acids. CDR3 protein: CASSLFSGSQYNEQFF. The CDR3 nucleotides are TGCGCCAGCAGCTTGTTTAGCGGGAGCCAATACAATGAGCAGTTCTTC.

This clonotype was counted at least ten times. The chain joins TRBV29-1 to TRBJ1-6, with 7 bases that match TRBD1. The V and J ends lost 6 bases and 9 bases, in that order; junction bases with no gene match: 5. This CDR3 has 12 residues. The germline gives CDR1 SQVTM, CDR2 ANQGSEA. The CDR3 spells CSVRDSGSPLHF. The CDR3 nucleotides read TGCAGCGTCCGGGACAGCGGTTCACCCCTCCACTTT.

This clonotype was detected only a few times. V and J are TRBV11-2 and TRBJ2-1; TRBD2 aligns across 8 bases. This CDR3 is built from 15 residues. The V segment lost 5 bases and the J segment 3 bases; nucleotides outside the gene matches: 6. Germline values: CDR1 SGHAT, CDR2 FQNNGV. CDR3 DNA: TGTGCCAGCAGCACGGGACTAGGTGGCTACAATGAGCAGTTCTTC. It encodes CASSTGLGGYNEQFF.

CDR3 DNA: TGTGCCAGCCTCGGTCGATATAATTCACCCCTCCACTTT. Protein product: CASLGRYNSPLHF. The chain links TRBV6-1 to TRBJ1-6; D is uncertain. The CDR3 runs 13 residues. The V gene lost 8 bases and the J gene lost 4 bases, with 9 bases spanning the gap. Germline V lookup: CDR1 MNHNS, CDR2 SASEGT.

This chain uses TRBV6-6 with TRBJ2-5; no firm D call. Trimming cost V 7 bases and J 5 bases, with 8 bases left between them. CDR1 is MNHNY and CDR2 is SVGAGI in the germline V gene (reference sequence). The CDR3 covers 11 residues. The CDR3 protein is CASIKHETQYF. In DNA, the CDR3 is TGTGCCAGCATAAAACATGAGACCCAGTACTTC.

In its sample, this clonotype was seen a few times. The chain links TRBV2 to TRBJ2-1, with 8 nucleotides matching TRBD2. V was clipped by 2 bases and J by 7 bases; unmatched bases: 7. Germline CDR1 reads SNHLY; CDR2 reads FYNNEI. The CDR3 spans 15 residues. The CDR3 region has the DNA TGTGCCAGCAGTGAACAGCGGGAGAGGGCAAATGAGCAGTTCTTC. This encodes CASSEQRERANEQFF.

This sequence joins TRBV20-1 and TRBJ2-1, with D perhaps matching TRBD2 (5 bases). V dropped 6 bases and J dropped 7 bases, with 16 bases sitting between them. In germline, CDR1 is DFQATT, CDR2 SNEGSKA (reference sequence). CDR3 length: 13 amino acids. The CDR3 protein is CSARLPRRNEQFF. The CDR3 bases are TGCAGTGCCAGACTACCGCGGAGGAATGAGCAGTTCTTC.

The chain carries TRBV5-4 and TRBJ2-7; either TRBD1 or TRBD2 may supply D (5 bases each). Germline-derived CDR1 and CDR2 are SGHNT and YYREEE (reference sequence). V dropped 4 bases and J dropped 6 bases, with 11 bases sitting between them. CDR3 length equals 12 residues. In DNA, the CDR3 is TGTGCCAGCAGCCCCGCCGGGGCCGAGCAGTACTTC. It is translated as CASSPAGAEQYF.

This chain joins TRBV12-3 or TRBV12-4 and TRBJ2-2; perhaps TRBD2 as D (6 bases). The CDR3 has 15 residues. Trimming removed 7 bases from V and 5 bases from J, with 17 bases in between. CDR3 in amino acids: CASTVGTGGTGELFF. CDR3 in DNA: TGTGCCAGCACCGTCGGGACTGGGGGGACCGGGGAGCTGTTTTTT.

This clonotype has more than one count but fewer than ten. V usage is TRBV2 and J usage is TRBJ2-1; 7 nucleotides match TRBD1. The germline CDR1 and CDR2 sequences are SNHLY and FYNNEI. This CDR3 region has 14 residues. The V segment lost 5 bases and the J segment 8 bases; nucleotides outside the gene matches: 9. CDR3 amino acids: CASSNNRGADEQFF. The CDR3 nucleotides read TGTGCCAGCAGTAACAACAGGGGCGCCGATGAGCAGTTCTTC.

This chain joins TRBV5-5 and TRBJ1-1; a possible D gene is TRBD1 (6 bases). V was trimmed by 4 bases and J by 3 bases, leaving 7 bases between them. The CDR3 contains 12 residues. In germline, CDR1 is SGHKS, CDR2 YYEKEE (reference sequence). The CDR3 DNA reads TGTGCCAGCAGCACAGGGTACACTGAAGCTTTCTTT. Translation: CASSTGYTEAFF.

This rearrangement joins TRBV5-1 to TRBJ2-3; D uncertain. The ends were cut back, 0 bases at V and 0 bases at J, with 5 bases in the middle. The CDR3 is made up of 14 amino acids. The germline V gene encodes CDR1 SGHRS and CDR2 YFSETQ. The CDR3 DNA is TGCGCCAGCAGCTTGGAGAGTAGCACAGATACGCAGTATTTT. Residues: CASSLESSTDTQYF. Supplemented by reference TRBV5-1 and TRBJ2-3, the full variable domain reads KAGVTQTPRYLIKTRGQQVTLSCSPISGHRSVSWYQQTPGQGLQFLFEYFSETQRNKGNFPGRFSGRQFSNSRSEMNVSTLELGDSALYLCASSLESSTDTQYFGPGTRLTVL.

V gene TRBV15 combines with J gene TRBJ2-1; 10 positions agree with TRBD2. The J segment lost 9 bases and the V segment lost 5 bases, leaving 13 bases of the junction unmatched. The CDR3 contains 16 residues. Germline CDR1 and CDR2: LNHNV and YYDKDF (reference sequence). In DNA form, the CDR3 reads TGTGCCACCAGCCGCTACTCCGGGACTAGCGTTGCTGAGCAGTTCTTC. Protein sequence: CATSRYSGTSVAEQFF.

The V gene is TRBV2, the J gene TRBJ2-7; the D is unclear. The V gene lost 6 bases and the J gene lost 0 bases, with 15 bases spanning the gap. The CDR3 spans 15 residues. Germline CDR1 is SNHLY and CDR2 is FYNNEI. For the CDR3, the DNA is TGTGCCAGCAGCAAGGCGAGCCCGAGCTCCTACGAGCAGTACTTC. It yields the protein CASSKASPSSYEQYF.

This clonotype showed up just a few times. A much larger clone is a single base away; this may be a read error. This chain uses TRBV6-1 with TRBJ2-7; D remains ambiguous. This CDR3 contains 11 residues. The V and J ends lost 6 bases and 0 bases respectively, with 3 bases between them. CDR1 and CDR2 from the germline V gene are MNHNS and SASEGT. Here the CDR3 reads CASRFSYEQYF. In DNA form, the CDR3 reads TGTGCCAGCAGGTTCTCCTACGAGCAGTACTTC.

This clonotype was recorded a few times. The V gene is TRBV12-3 or TRBV12-4, the J gene TRBJ2-5; D might be TRBD2 (5 bases). This CDR3 has 15 amino acids. Trimming cost V 0 bases and J 2 bases, with 10 bases left between them. The CDR3 protein is CASSLAGVRQETQYF. CDR3 bases: TGTGCCAGCAGTTTAGCGGGAGTCCGACAAGAGACCCAGTACTTC.

The rearrangement joins TRBV7-7 to TRBJ2-3; 13 nucleotides agree with TRBD2. Trimming cost V 0 bases and J 2 bases; bases outside gene matches: 5. Germline CDR1 SSHAT, CDR2 FNYEAQ (reference sequence). This CDR3 has 18 residues. The CDR3 reads CASSLAGGLAGTTDTQYF. CDR3 bases: TGTGCCAGCAGCTTAGCCGGGGGACTAGCGGGGACCACAGATACGCAGTATTTT. The complete variable domain, with remaining parts taken from reference TRBV7-7 and TRBJ2-3, reads GAGVSQSPRYKVTKRGQDVTLRCDPISSHATLYWYQQALGQGPEFLTYFNYEAQPDKSGLPSDRFSAERPEGSISTLTIQRTEQRDSAMYRCASSLAGGLAGTTDTQYFGPGTRLTVL.

In its sample, this clonotype was seen a few times. This chain joins TRBV27 and TRBJ2-7, with D unresolved. Per the germline V gene, CDR1 is MNHEY and CDR2 is SMNVEV (reference sequence). Between the trimmed V and J ends, which lost 2 bases and 4 bases, there was a span of 9 bases. The CDR3 extends over 13 amino acids. The CDR3 nucleotides read TGTGCCAGCAGTTTAGAACCGGGTTACGAGCAGTACTTC. Translating gives CASSLEPGYEQYF.

The chain joins TRBV20-1 to TRBJ2-5, with 13 bases that match TRBD2. Germline V gives CDR1 DFQATT, CDR2 SNEGSKA (reference sequence). The CDR3 has 15 amino acids. V was clipped by 6 bases and J by 4 bases; unmatched bases: 8. The CDR3 sequence: CSAAGLAGQGETQYF. The DNA of the CDR3 is TGCAGTGCCGCGGGACTAGCGGGGCAGGGAGAGACCCAGTACTTC.

This chain connects TRBV5-1 to TRBJ2-5; 7 nucleotides match TRBD2. The ends lost 3 bases at V and 5 bases at J; junction bases unmatched: 10. CDR1 and CDR2 from the germline V gene are SGHRS and YFSETQ. This CDR3 contains 15 residues. DNA for the CDR3: TGCGCCAGCAGCTCCATGGGGGGGTTTGGCGAGACCCAGTACTTC. Translated, it gives CASSSMGGFGETQYF.

This clonotype was recorded a few times. V gene TRBV19 combines with J gene TRBJ2-3; D possibly corresponds to TRBD2 (7 bases). CDR1 and CDR2 (germline): LNHDA, SQIVND (reference sequence). V was pared by 7 bases and J by 8 bases, with 25 bases between. CDR3 length equals 16 residues. The CDR3 DNA reads TGTGCCAGTAATTCGAGGGGGGGACCGAAATCCGCTACGCAGTATTTT. Its translation: CASNSRGGPKSATQYF.

This clonotype was counted only a few times. The V call is TRBV5-5, the J call TRBJ2-1; 9 positions agree with TRBD1. Germline CDR1 SGHKS, CDR2 YYEKEE (reference sequence). This CDR3 contains 15 residues. With V trimmed by 3 bases and J by 3 bases, 4 bases remained unmatched. The CDR3, as DNA: TGTGCCAGCAGCTACGGGGACAGGGTCTACAATGAGCAGTTCTTC. Amino acids: CASSYGDRVYNEQFF. Filled out from reference TRBV5-5 and TRBJ2-1, the complete variable domain reads DAGVTQSPTHLIKTRGQQVTLRCSPISGHKSVSWYQQVLGQGPQFIFQYYEKEERGRGNFPDRFSARQFPNYSSELNVNALLLGDSALYLCASSYGDRVYNEQFFGPGTRLTVL.

This chain uses TRBV20-1 with TRBJ2-2, with D perhaps matching TRBD1 or TRBD2 (5 bases each). The CDR3 sequence is 16 residues long. The ends were cut back, 3 bases at V and 3 bases at J, with 17 bases in the middle. The germline V gene has CDR1 DFQATT and CDR2 SNEGSKA (reference sequence). The chain's CDR3 is CSARRAAGRYTGELFF. Here the CDR3 DNA reads TGCAGTGCTAGGAGAGCGGCAGGGCGGTACACCGGGGAGCTGTTTTTT.

V usage is TRBV25-1 and J usage is TRBJ1-1; no firm D call. The length of the CDR3 is 12 residues. CDR1 is MGHDK and CDR2 is SYGVNS in the germline V gene. Trimming took 2 bases from V and 9 from J, leaving 10 bases between them. The CDR3, as DNA: TGTGCCAGCAGTGAAGCAGCAGGCCAAGCTTTCTTT. Protein sequence: CASSEAAGQAFF.

The chain couples TRBV9 to TRBJ2-7, with 10 positions matching TRBD2. V gave up 3 bases and J gave up 1 base; unmatched junction bases: 4. The CDR3 runs to 15 residues. CDR1 SGDLS and CDR2 YYNGEE come from the germline V gene. The CDR3 is CASSAGLAISYEQYF. CDR3 sequence (DNA): TGTGCCAGCAGCGCGGGACTAGCGATTTCCTACGAGCAGTACTTC.

CDR3 in amino acids: CASSLYRTRLNTGELFF. CDR3 nucleotides: TGTGCCAGCAGCTTATACCGGACTCGACTGAACACCGGGGAGCTGTTTTTT. The chain is built from TRBV11-2 and TRBJ2-2; weak D call: TRBD2 (5 bases). The germline V gene has CDR1 SGHAT and CDR2 FQNNGV. V shed 2 bases and J shed 1 base, with 14 bases lying between them. There are 17 residues in the CDR3.

The V gene is TRBV28, the J gene TRBJ2-7; D is undetermined. The CDR3 has 12 residues. Germline V gene data show CDR1 as MDHEN and CDR2 as SYDVKM. V was shortened by 11 bases and J by 2 bases, with 13 bases between the two germline ends. DNA for the CDR3: TGTGCCGTGTGCGAGGCTACCTACGAGCAGTACTTC. It encodes CAVCEATYEQYF.

The chain joins TRBV30 to TRBJ1-6; the D gene is possibly TRBD1 (5 bases). Between the trimmed V and J ends, which lost 2 bases and 6 bases, there was a span of 14 bases. The germline gives CDR1 GTSNPN, CDR2 SVGIG (reference sequence). CDR3 length equals 15 residues. DNA of the CDR3: TGTGCCTGGAGTAGGGTGGAAAGGGGTAATTCACCCCTCCACTTT. Protein sequence: CAWSRVERGNSPLHF.